A selection of T cell receptor beta chains follows, all from one sample in a study of blood T cell repertoires in COVID-19. Here immunoSEQ multiplex PCR was the method, and the copy in TCRdb shows in-frame clones only, minus some. The sample carries roughly 200,000 clones, approximately 86% recorded once. The sample was PBMCs or T cells enriched from blood (not recorded which). These receptors came from a woman aged 25 to 39 who had been exposed to COVID-19. Each CDR3 is given with its conserved first and last residue. The order of the fields is J gene, clone size, D gene, V gene, CDR3 DNA, CDR3 protein. D genes are given only for firm matches. For some rows the clone size is stated as once, few or many, or as a class when expanded; others skip it.

TRBJ1-5,-,-,TRBV20-1,TGCAGTGCTAGTTCCGGGGGAGCCCCAGAGCAGCCCCAGCATTTT,CSASSGGAPEQPQHF
TRBJ1-2,-,-,TRBV5-5,TGTGCCAGCAGCCCGCAAATCAGGGGAGATAGTGGCTACACCTTC,CASSPQIRGDSGYTF
TRBJ1-2,once,-,TRBV10-3,TGTGCCATCAGTGAAGTTCAGGGGCCTAGTCGGGATGGCTACACCTTC,CAISEVQGPSRDGYTF
TRBJ1-5,once,-,TRBV30,TGTGCCTCCCAAGTGGCTTTCGATCAGCCCCAGCATTTT,CASQVAFDQPQHF
TRBJ2-3,-,TRBD1,TRBV11-2,TGTGCCAGCAGCTATGGGACAGGGGCCGTGGATACGCAGTATTTT,CASSYGTGAVDTQYF
TRBJ2-1,-,TRBD2,TRBV18,TGTGCCAGCTCACCTTCGGCGGGGGGGGTTGCTGAGCAGTTCTTC,CASSPSAGGVAEQFF
TRBJ1-2,-,TRBD1,TRBV25-1,TGTGCCAGCAGTGCCCGGGACAGGGGGCGAAAGGGCTATGGCTACACCTTC,CASSARDRGRKGYGYTF
TRBJ1-5,-,TRBD1,TRBV9,TGTGCCAGCGGGGACAGCGAAAATAGCAATCAGCCCCAGCATTTT,CASGDSENSNQPQHF
TRBJ1-1,-,-,TRBV10-3,TGTGCCATCAGTGTTCAGGAAGGTGGGACTGAAGCTTTCTTT,CAISVQEGGTEAFF
TRBJ2-7,-,-,TRBV3-1/TRBV3-2,TGTGCCAGTGCAGGGGTCTACGAGCAGTACTTC,CASAGVYEQYF
TRBJ2-2,-,-,TRBV3-1/TRBV3-2,TGTGCCAGCAGCCAAGGGGTTAGCTCCAGCACCGGGGAGCTGTTTTTT,CASSQGVSSSTGELFF
TRBJ2-7,-,-,TRBV12-5,TGTGCTAGTGGTTTGGGGTATGCAGGGGACGAGCAGTACTTC,CASGLGYAGDEQYF
TRBJ2-5,-,TRBD1,TRBV3-1/TRBV3-2,TGTGCCAGCAGCGGACGGACAGGGGGGTATCAAGAGACCCAGTACTTC,CASSGRTGGYQETQYF
TRBJ2-7,-,TRBD1,TRBV7-8,TGTGCCAGCAGCTCCTACAGGGGGCAGGACGAGCAGTACTTC,CASSSYRGQDEQYF
TRBJ1-2,-,TRBD1,TRBV15,TGTGCCACCAGCAGAGGGGATTATGACAGGGAGAGCTATGGCTACACCTTC,CATSRGDYDRESYGYTF
TRBJ2-2,-,-,TRBV2,TGTGCCAGCAGGGTTCAGGCCACCGGGGAGCTGTTTTTT,CASRVQATGELFF
TRBJ2-2,-,-,TRBV3-1/TRBV3-2,TGTGCCAGCAGCATCAGACAGTTTCGCCCCGGGGAGCTGTTTTTT,CASSIRQFRPGELFF
TRBJ1-3,-,TRBD1,TRBV5-6,TGTGCCAGCAGCCTGAGGCTAACCGGGACAGGGTCCGCTGGAAACACCATATATTTT,CASSLRLTGTGSAGNTIYF
TRBJ2-1,-,TRBD1,TRBV4-1,TGCGCCAGCAGCCACCCCGGACAGGGCGTCTCCTACAATGAGCAGTTCTTC,CASSHPGQGVSYNEQFF
TRBJ1-1,once,-,TRBV11-2,TGTGCCAGCAGCCTCAGGGGTCACACTGAAGCTTTCTTT,CASSLRGHTEAFF
TRBJ2-3,-,-,TRBV21-1,TGTGCCAGCAGCACTCGAACAGGGGTCCTCGCAGATACGCAGTATTTT,CASSTRTGVLADTQYF
TRBJ2-7,-,-,TRBV27,TGTGCCAGCAGTTTCCAGGGTCTTCCTACGAAGCAGTACTTC,CASSFQGLPTKQYF
TRBJ2-7,-,TRBD2,TRBV11-2,TGTGCCAGCAGTCCTAGCGGGTCCTACGAGCAGTACTTC,CASSPSGSYEQYF
TRBJ1-5,-,TRBD1,TRBV6-5,TGTGCCAGCATAACGACAGGGAATAGCAATCAGCCCCAGCATTTT,CASITTGNSNQPQHF
TRBJ2-1,once,-,TRBV27,TGTGCCAGCAGTTTCTCAGGACACGGGCAGTTCTTC,CASSFSGHGQFF
TRBJ1-3,-,-,TRBV3-1/TRBV3-2,TGTGCCAGCAGCCCACTGACAAATGGAAACACCATATATTTT,CASSPLTNGNTIYF
TRBJ2-1,-,-,TRBV11-3,TGTGCCAGCAGCTTGGACTTTGGGGTAAGGTTCTACAATGAGCAGTTCTTC,CASSLDFGVRFYNEQFF
TRBJ2-7,-,-,TRBV24-1,TGTGCCACCAGTGATTTGGGGGGGGCCCTGTGGGAGCAGTACTTC,CATSDLGGALWEQYF
TRBJ2-7,few,-,TRBV24-1,TGTGCCACCAGTGATGGGGGGACCCCCTACGAGCAGTACTTC,CATSDGGTPYEQYF
TRBJ1-3,few,-,TRBV24-1,TGTGCCACCAGTGATTCACGTAAGGGGGCTGGAAACACCATATATTTT,CATSDSRKGAGNTIYF
TRBJ1-1,few,-,TRBV5-1,TGCGCCAGCAGCTTGGAGGCAGGGGCTACTGAAGCTTTCTTT,CASSLEAGATEAFF
TRBJ2-4,-,TRBD1,TRBV28,TGTGCCAGCAGTTTCCAGGGACAGGCCATCGCCAAAAACATTCAGTACTTC,CASSFQGQAIAKNIQYF
TRBJ2-1,-,TRBD2,TRBV19,TGTGCCAGTAGGGCGACTAGCGGGGGCCTCGATTACAATGAGCAGTTCTTC,CASRATSGGLDYNEQFF
TRBJ1-5,-,-,TRBV7-3,TGTGCCAGCAGCCTACTTCAGGATCAGCCCCAGCATTTT,CASSLLQDQPQHF
TRBJ1-4,-,TRBD1,TRBV27,TGTGCCAGCAGTCACAGGGACAGGGGGCTACTAACTAATGAAAAACTGTTTTTT,CASSHRDRGLLTNEKLFF
TRBJ1-5,-,TRBD1,TRBV5-1,TGCGCCAGCAGCGCGCGAGGGGGCTTGGATCAGCCCCAGCATTTT,CASSARGGLDQPQHF